This T cell receptor (beta chain) is from a study of blood T cells in healthy people across ages. This CDR3 is 15 amino acids long. Germline lookup yields CDR1 SGHKS and CDR2 YYEKEE (reference sequence). V gave up 4 bases and J gave up 3 bases, with 14 bases separating them. With a J-beta primer mix and a sample-barcoded 5' primer, a second PCR ran about 6 to 11 cycles. Using its own MiXCR run on the 5' RACE reads, TCRdb lists one record per CDR3 protein. The table records 850,000 or so distinct CDR3 sequences, 25% to 35% of them present only once. Every donor contributed roughly 10 milliliters of peripheral blood by blood draw. This clonotype was recorded at least ten times.

The sample taken for sequencing was blood. The chain combines TRBV5-5 with TRBJ2-4; no definite D call. The sequence was collected from a woman at least 80 years old in good health. CDR3 sequence reads: CASSPAPWDKNIQYF. The CDR3 DNA is TGTGCCAGCAGCCCGGCCCCCTGGGACAAAAACATTCAGTACTTC.